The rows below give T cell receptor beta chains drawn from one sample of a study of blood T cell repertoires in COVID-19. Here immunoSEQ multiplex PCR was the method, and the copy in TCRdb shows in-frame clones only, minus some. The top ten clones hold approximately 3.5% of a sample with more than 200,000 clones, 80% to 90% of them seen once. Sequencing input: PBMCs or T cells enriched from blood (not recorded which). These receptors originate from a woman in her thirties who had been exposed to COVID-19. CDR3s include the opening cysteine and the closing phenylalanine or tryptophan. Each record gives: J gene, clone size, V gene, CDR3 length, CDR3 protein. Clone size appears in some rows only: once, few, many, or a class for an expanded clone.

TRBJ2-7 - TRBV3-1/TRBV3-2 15 CASSQGTSGRRKQYF
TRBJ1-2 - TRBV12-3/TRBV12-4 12 CASGAPADGYTF
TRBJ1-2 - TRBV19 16 CASSTFAQPRGYGYTF
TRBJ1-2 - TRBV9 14 CASSPGTGDYGYTF
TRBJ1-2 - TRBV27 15 CASSSFNQGLYGYTF
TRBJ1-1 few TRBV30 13 CAWNRQGTTEAFF
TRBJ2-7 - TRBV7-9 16 CASSPTPGSPSYEQYF
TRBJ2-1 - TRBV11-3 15 CASSKRSGEANEQFF
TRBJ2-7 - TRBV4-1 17 CASSQRVRREGHYEQYF
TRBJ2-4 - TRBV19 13 CASSTRGGNIQYF